The subject of this entry is one T cell receptor beta chain. Its antigen remains unidentified. From the cysteine up to the phenylalanine, the CDR3 has a length of 14 residues. No coding sequence is recorded. The germline V gene sets CDR1 to MNHEY and CDR2 to SVGEGT. This entry is derived from a study of T cells expressing NK-cell markers (TCRdb year 2020). Looking at the study overall: In sorted CD3+CD56+NKG2C+, CD3+CD56+NKG2C- and CD3+CD56-NKG2C+ T-cell subsets from 7 to 9 donors, TCR beta-chain repertoires were profiled. Of the eight sequenced donors, seven were found to be HCMV-seropositive and one was found to be HCMV-seronegative. All eight donors whose samples were sequenced were randomly selected healthy volunteers, three of them men and five women. The libraries were sequenced on Illumina HiSeq 2000/2500, MiSeq or NextSeq, producing 2 x 150 bp reads. General conclusions and limits of the study: It remained unclear whether the expanded NKG2C-expressing T cell clones were specific for HCMV antigens. Those dominant clonotypes were again the most abundant among CD3+CD56-NKG2C+ cells in a few donors, at roughly 28.3-60.1%. In over 5 donors, the dominant CD3+CD56+NKG2C+ clonotypes were among the top 10 CD8+ clonotypes and accounted for about 1.0-7.5% of CD8+ T cells.

The sequencer listed for this sample is Illumina HiSeq 2000. TCR beta cDNA libraries were made by 5'RACE template switching that added a universal primer site and unique molecular identifiers. cDNA synthesis was primed from the TCR beta constant segment, followed by two successive PCR amplification steps. Per the source publication's procedure: MIGEC handled demultiplexing of the reads and grouping by UMI, while MiTCR was used to assemble and quantify clonotypes. To remove erroneous sequences, TCR cDNA sequences were retained only when supported by two or more reads. The tcR package was used for downstream repertoire analysis, and clonotypes were matched between fractions using CDR3 nucleotide sequence together with V segment. Antigen specificity was annotated against VDJdb with VDJmatch, allowing one amino acid substitution in CDR3. Following TCRdb reprocessing, every CDR3 protein sequence forms one entry, and DNA is not provided. It is TCRdb's table, rather than the study itself, that gives the V and J calls and clone size. The sample's table covers about 260,000 distinct CDR3 sequences. The ten largest clones take up about 0.39% of the sample.

HCMV-specific IgG was detected in serum with a commercial ELISA kit to determine HCMV serostatus. Ficoll density gradient centrifugation was used to isolate peripheral blood mononuclear cells from blood. The sequence was collected from a man in his late teens or twenties in good health. Donor details come from another sample of the same person, matched by shared clones. The sequenced material came from blood T cells: a sorted CD56 or NKG2C T cell subset, CD4+ or CD8+ T cells, or bulk PBMC T cells (not recorded which). The chain links TRBV6-2 or TRBV6-3 with TRBJ2-7; checking the TCRdb D call of TRBD1 is not possible without DNA. CDR3 reads: CASSRDRVQAEQYF.